This T cell receptor beta chain was retrieved from a study of T-cell memory formation after mild COVID-19. Across the study: Largely donor-specific sequence clusters came from a couple of donors.

The V and J ends lost 6 bases and 4 bases respectively, with 13 bases between them. The CDR3 has 15 amino acids. Germline CDR1 and CDR2: MNHEY and SVGAGI. Sample barcodes and UMIs were carried by the TCR alpha and TCR beta cDNA libraries that 5'RACE generated with constant-segment primers. TCRdb re-called the 5' RACE reads with MiXCR, one entry per CDR3 protein. Among over 250,000 distinct CDR3 sequences listed, 15% to 20% were seen once. On this clonotype: Its antigen is not identified.

Overall study results and limits: Pre-infection memory already had some responding clones, implying cross-reactive memory joined. Among clones contracting day 15 to 85, CD4/CD8 was balanced, whereas later expanders leaned CD4+.

Sequenced sample: PBMCs or a T cell subset sorted from them (not recorded which). The chain uses TRBV6-5 and TRBJ1-6, with D unresolved. This receptor was identified in a man in his late teens or twenties who had mild COVID-19 (a few samples of this study predate the infection). Cell type and time point are not known. The CDR3 DNA follows: TGTGCCAGCAGGGGCACGGACTCTTATAATTCACCCCTCCACTTT. Residues: CASRGTDSYNSPLHF.